This section outlines one T cell receptor (beta chain) sequence together with its context. This entry comes from a study of blood T cell repertoires in COVID-19. Study as a whole: Spain, Italy and the United States supplied samples that represented acute and convalescent COVID-19. Sources were T cells, B-cell-depleted T cells, or PBMCs; the material itself was cDNA or gDNA.

Germline V gene sequence: CDR1 SEHNR, CDR2 FQNEAQ (reference sequence). V lost 4 bases and J lost 2, with 15 bases in between. The length of the CDR3 is 16 residues. Per the authors' pipeline: Using reference gene primer amplification, nucleated cell counts were estimated. Libraries were prepared by immunoSEQ multiplex PCR; TCRdb keeps only in-frame clonotypes and omits some of them. The V and J calls and clone size were taken over from that table, and D and trimming were inferred from the DNA. Of about 300,000 clones listed, more than 85% are singletons. The gene calls are TRBV7-9 and TRBJ1-3; D not certain. Sequencing used peripheral blood. This clonotype was obtained from a man between 65 and 85 years old with acute or convalescent COVID-19. Here the CDR3 reads CASSSGSGRAGNTIYF. The CDR3 DNA is TGTGCCAGCAGCTCCGGGTCCGGGAGGGCTGGAAACACCATATATTTT.